Each of the 29 T cell receptor beta chains below was sequenced from the same sample in a study of blood T cell repertoires in COVID-19. Data came from immunoSEQ multiplex PCR; TCRdb stores just in-frame clones and leaves some out. Here the sample spans around 84,000 clones, around 79% being singletons. Sequencing used peripheral blood. Receptor source: a man aged 45-60 years with active or convalescent COVID-19.

This chain connects TRBV3-1 (or the pseudogene TRBV3-2) to TRBJ2-5; maybe TRBD2 (6 bases). The V and J ends lost 10 bases and 2 bases respectively, with 11 bases between them. There are 12 residues in the CDR3. CDR1 and CDR2 (germline): LGHDT, YNNKEL (reference sequence). The CDR3 loop is CATGTPQETQYF. CDR3 sequence (DNA): TGTGCCACCGGGACTCCTCAAGAGACCCAGTACTTC.

The chain carries TRBV12-5 and TRBJ1-1, with D unresolved. Per the germline V gene, CDR1 is LGHNT and CDR2 is FRNRAP. The V end was cut by 4 bases, the J end by 7 bases, with 13 bases between. The CDR3 extends over 13 amino acids. The CDR3 is CASGSPPTGEAFF. The CDR3 DNA follows: TGTGCTAGTGGTTCCCCTCCTACTGGTGAAGCTTTCTTT.

The V call is TRBV2, the J call TRBJ2-1; tentatively, D is TRBD1 (6 bases). This CDR3 comprises 12 residues. The V end was cut by 6 bases, the J end by 9 bases, with 12 bases between. Germline CDR1 is SNHLY and CDR2 is FYNNEI. As DNA, the CDR3 is TGTGCCAGCAGGGGGGCGAAAAGTGAGCAGTTCTTC. Translation gives CASRGAKSEQFF.

CDR3 amino acids: CASSLPPWRGPSNEQFF. As DNA, the CDR3 is TGTGCCAGCAGCCTCCCACCATGGCGGGGGCCGAGTAATGAGCAGTTCTTC. The chain has TRBV11-2 and TRBJ2-1, with D maybe TRBD2 (7 bases). Germline V lookup: CDR1 SGHAT, CDR2 FQNNGV. This CDR3 is 17 amino acids long. Trimming pared 5 bases from V and 7 bases from J, leaving 24 bases between.

V is TRBV19 and J is TRBJ2-3, with TRBD1 matching 7 bases. The CDR3 extends over 15 amino acids. The V gene end was trimmed by 0 bases and the J gene end by 11 bases; junction bases not matched to a gene: 11. Germline CDR1 LNHDA, CDR2 SQIVND (reference sequence). In DNA, the CDR3 is TGTGCCAGTAGTATAGACGGGACAGCCGGATTAGGGCAGTATTTT. Amino acid sequence: CASSIDGTAGLGQYF.

This sequence joins TRBV6-4 and TRBJ2-2; tentative D call: TRBD2 (5 bases). The V gene lost 5 bases and the J gene lost 1 base, with 8 bases spanning the gap. Germline CDR1 is MRHNA and CDR2 is SNTAGT. This CDR3 has 14 residues. CDR3 loop: CASSREQNTGELFF. The DNA of the CDR3 is TGTGCCAGCAGTCGGGAACAGAACACCGGGGAGCTGTTTTTT.

This clone was picked up one time. In nucleotides, the CDR3 is TGTGCCAGTAGCCCCTTAACCGGGACTGTGAACACTGAAGCTTTCTTT. This codes for CASSPLTGTVNTEAFF. The V and J genes are TRBV19 and TRBJ1-1; a possible D gene is TRBD1 (5 bases). CDR1 is LNHDA, CDR2 SQIVND, per germline (reference sequence). This CDR3 has 16 amino acids. The ends were cut back, 6 bases at V and 0 bases at J, with 17 bases in the middle.

The rearrangement links TRBV2 to TRBJ2-7; TRBD2 matches 9 bases. V was clipped by 8 bases and J by 3 bases; unmatched bases: 14. The CDR3 is made up of 16 amino acids. Germline values: CDR1 SNHLY, CDR2 FYNNEI. The CDR3 nucleotides read TGTGCCAGCTCCCCCAGGGGCGGGGGGGCCGGCTACGAGCAGTACTTC. Its protein is CASSPRGGGAGYEQYF.

The chain has TRBV3-1 (or the pseudogene TRBV3-2) and TRBJ2-6, with D uncertain. This CDR3 has 15 residues. Trimming cost V 1 base and J 0 bases, with 4 bases left between them. CDR1 is LGHDT and CDR2 is YNNKEL in the germline V gene (reference sequence). CDR3 protein: CASSQARSGANVLTF. The DNA for the CDR3 is TGTGCCAGCAGCCAAGCTCGCTCTGGGGCCAACGTCCTGACTTTC.

The rearrangement joins TRBV5-6 to TRBJ2-7; unclear D gene. Germline V gene lookup returns CDR1 SGHDT and CDR2 YYEEEE. The CDR3 has 13 amino acids. The V gene lost 4 bases and the J gene lost 4 bases, with 12 bases spanning the gap. CDR3 sequence reads: CASSRSVAYEQYF. The CDR3, as DNA: TGTGCCAGCAGCCGGTCGGTCGCTTACGAGCAGTACTTC.

The J gene is TRBJ2-7, the V gene TRBV5-6; D is unresolved. CDR3 size: 14 residues. The germline V and J ends were trimmed by 2 bases and 3 bases, with 12 bases remaining between them. Germline V gene lookup returns CDR1 SGHDT and CDR2 YYEEEE. The CDR3 DNA sequence: TGTGCCAGCAGCTTTAGTGAGTCCAACTACGAGCAGTACTTC. Its protein product is CASSFSESNYEQYF.

The gene calls are TRBV7-8 and TRBJ2-2; D gene ambiguous. The CDR3 runs 14 residues. V lost 8 bases, J lost 0 bases, and 10 bases lay in between. Germline-derived CDR1 and CDR2 are SGHVS and FQNEAQ. DNA of the CDR3: TGTGCCAGCGTTCAGGCCGCGAACACCGGGGAGCTGTTTTTT. It encodes CASVQAANTGELFF.

In DNA, the CDR3 is TGCGCCAGCAGCTTGGGGGTAACAGGGCTAGGGAATGGCTACACCTTC. This gives the protein CASSLGVTGLGNGYTF. V is TRBV5-1 and J is TRBJ1-2, with D maybe TRBD1 (6 bases). Germline assignment: CDR1 SGHRS and CDR2 YFSETQ. V dropped 0 bases and J dropped 6 bases, with 18 bases sitting between them. CDR3 size: 16 residues.

This clone was counted only a few times. The V gene is TRBV27, the J gene TRBJ2-7; 7 nucleotides match TRBD2. The CDR3 loop spans 14 amino acids. V lost 2 bases, J lost 9 bases, and 10 bases stayed unmatched. Looked up from germline, CDR1 is MNHEY and CDR2 is SMNVEV (reference sequence). CDR3 amino acids: CASSLRGEIGPQYF. CDR3 nucleotide sequence: TGTGCCAGCAGTTTACGGGGGGAAATAGGGCCGCAGTACTTC.

This clone was seen a handful of times. The chain uses TRBV7-9 and TRBJ1-6; TRBD1 is a possible D gene (6 bases). This CDR3 has 16 amino acids. Trimming took off 7 bases at V and 9 bases at J, with 22 bases between the two ends. Germline values: CDR1 SEHNR, CDR2 FQNEAQ (reference sequence). CDR3 region: CASTLGGAELGSPLHF. CDR3 DNA: TGTGCCAGCACCCTGGGGGGGGCCGAGTTGGGTTCACCCCTCCACTTT.

The chain uses TRBV2 and TRBJ2-3, with 9 bases fitting TRBD2. This CDR3 is built from 15 residues. V trimming: 6 bases; J trimming: 1 base; junction bases outside the gene matches: 5. Germline V CDR1 and CDR2: SNHLY, FYNNEI. Here the CDR3 reads CASSLAGEGTDTQYF. CDR3 sequence (DNA): TGTGCCAGCAGCTTAGCGGGGGAGGGCACAGATACGCAGTATTTT.

In nucleotides, the CDR3 is TGCGCCAGCAGCCAAGGAGTCGTTAACACCGGGGAGCTGTTTTTT. Residues: CASSQGVVNTGELFF. This rearrangement joins TRBV4-3 to TRBJ2-2; D not certain. CDR3 length equals 15 residues. CDR1 is LGHNA and CDR2 is YSLEER in the germline V gene. The V gene lost 1 base and the J gene lost 2 bases, with 8 bases spanning the gap.

This chain joins TRBV4-3 and TRBJ2-3; TRBD1 matches at 8 bases. V was clipped by 1 base and J by 2 bases; unmatched bases: 5. The CDR3 extends over 16 amino acids. The germline V gene encodes CDR1 LGHNA and CDR2 YSLEER. The CDR3 here is CASSQGQGAPTDTQYF. CDR3 coding DNA: TGCGCCAGCAGCCAAGGGCAGGGGGCGCCCACAGATACGCAGTATTTT.

The genes are TRBV7-3 and TRBJ2-1; 8 bases are a match to TRBD2. From germline, CDR1 is SGHTA and CDR2 FQGTGA. This CDR3 region has 15 residues. V shed 1 base, J shed 9 bases, and the junction held 8 bases outside the gene matches. In DNA, the CDR3 is TGTGCCAGCAGCTTAATCCGGGGGGGAACGGGTGAGCAGTTCTTC. It encodes CASSLIRGGTGEQFF.

The chain joins TRBV27 to TRBJ1-5, with D possibly being TRBD1 (6 bases). With 6 bases removed from V and 0 bases from J, the gap between germline ends came to 9 bases. CDR3 length: 14 residues. The V gene's germline CDR1 is MNHEY and CDR2 SMNVEV (reference sequence). CDR3 coding DNA: TGTGCCAGCAGGAGGGACAATAGCAATCAGCCCCAGCATTTT. Amino acids: CASRRDNSNQPQHF.

There are many counts of this clone. This specimen includes other DNA sequences encoding the same CDR3. The V call is TRBV6-6, the J call TRBJ1-2; D not certain. The CDR3 sequence is 15 residues long. V was pared by 6 bases and J by 4 bases, with 18 bases between. Germline CDR1 and CDR2: MNHNY and SVGAGI (reference sequence). CDR3 region: CASSDPNGDLYGYTF. CDR3 bases: TGTGCCAGCAGCGACCCAAACGGGGATCTCTATGGCTACACCTTC.

The chain carries TRBV7-9 and TRBJ1-2; 8 bases fit TRBD1. The CDR3 has 17 amino acids. J gave up 6 bases and V 5 bases, and 17 bases lay outside the gene matches. Germline-derived CDR1 and CDR2 are SEHNR and FQNEAQ (reference sequence). CDR3 sequence reads: CASSPQTGGDFFNGYTF. The CDR3 nucleotides read TGTGCCAGCAGCCCGCAAACAGGGGGGGATTTCTTTAATGGCTACACCTTC.

The J gene is TRBJ1-2, the V gene TRBV11-2, with 9 bases aligning to TRBD1. Germline CDR1 reads SGHAT; CDR2 reads FQNNGV. This CDR3 spans 15 amino acids. V dropped 4 bases and J dropped 8; count of bases not matched to a gene: 11. The CDR3, as DNA: TGTGCCAGCAGCTCCAACAGGGGGCGAGCGGAGGGCTACACCTTC. Translation: CASSSNRGRAEGYTF.

The chain combines TRBV11-2 with TRBJ2-5, with 13 bases that match TRBD2. Losses at the gene ends were 0 bases for V and 11 bases for J; bases not matched to a gene: 9. CDR3 length: 16 amino acids. Germline lookup yields CDR1 SGHAT and CDR2 FQNNGV. The CDR3 nucleotides read TGTGCCAGCAGCTTAGACCGACTAGCGGGGGGCGGTTCTCAGTACTTC. Translating gives CASSLDRLAGGGSQYF.

This chain uses TRBV30 with TRBJ1-1, with D possibly matching TRBD1 (5 bases). CDR1 and CDR2 from the germline V gene are GTSNPN and SVGIG (reference sequence). V lost 0 bases and J 0 bases, leaving 11 bases between the germline ends. The CDR3 consists of 15 residues. The CDR3 DNA is TGTGCCTGGAGTGTAAGGGGTGGTGTGAACACTGAAGCTTTCTTT. Amino acid sequence: CAWSVRGGVNTEAFF.

The chain carries TRBV30 and TRBJ1-4; D might be TRBD1 (5 bases). The CDR3 is 13 residues long. Germline V gene lookup returns CDR1 GTSNPN and CDR2 SVGIG (reference sequence). Trimming took off 1 base at V and 7 bases at J, with 10 bases between the two ends. The DNA of the CDR3 is TGTGCCTGGAGTGCAGGGCGGGGTGAAAAACTGTTTTTT. Its protein is CAWSAGRGEKLFF.

The rearrangement joins TRBV3-1 (or the pseudogene TRBV3-2) to TRBJ1-1; D is possibly TRBD1 (5 bases). V lost 4 bases and J lost 0, with 12 bases in between. The germline gives CDR1 LGHDT, CDR2 YNNKEL (reference sequence). The length of the CDR3 is 15 residues. CDR3 DNA sequence: TGTGCCAGCAGCCCCCCGACAGCGATGAACACTGAAGCTTTCTTT. Protein: CASSPPTAMNTEAFF.

The V gene is TRBV19, the J gene TRBJ2-6, with TRBD1 identical over 10 bases. CDR1 and CDR2 (germline): LNHDA, SQIVND (reference sequence). This CDR3 region has 18 residues. The J segment lost 1 base and the V segment lost 4 bases, leaving 7 bases of the junction unmatched. CDR3 protein: CASSSPGTGVSGANVLTF. CDR3 DNA sequence: TGTGCCAGTAGTAGTCCCGGGACAGGGGTGTCTGGGGCCAACGTCCTGACTTTC.

The V call is TRBV2, the J call TRBJ1-2; D uncertain. This CDR3 has 14 amino acids. The V end was cut by 5 bases, the J end by 0 bases, with 10 bases between. Germline assignment: CDR1 SNHLY and CDR2 FYNNEI. Here the CDR3 reads CASSYGGANYGYTF. The CDR3 DNA is TGTGCCAGCAGTTATGGAGGAGCTAACTATGGCTACACCTTC. Full variable domain (rest looked up from reference TRBV2 and TRBJ1-2): EPEVTQTPSHQVTQMGQEVILRCVPISNHLYFYWYRQILGQKVEFLVSFYNNEISEKSEIFDDQFSVERPDGSNFTLKIRSTKLEDSAMYFCASSYGGANYGYTFGSGTRLTVV.